The clone carrying this T cell receptor beta chain was seen repeatedly, ten times or more. This sample was taken from a study of metastatic and nonmetastatic thyroid tumors. About the research overall: Repertoires of blood and of tissue (tumor or nodule) from malignant and benign thyroid patients were compared.

Through MiXCR, TCRdb re-clonotyped the PCR reads. This sample has approximately 90,000 clones, with over 9.5% found just once. The CDR3 spans 13 residues. CDR1 is SEHNR and CDR2 is FQNEAQ in the germline V gene (reference sequence). The J segment lost 10 bases and the V segment lost 4 bases, leaving 1 base of the junction unmatched. All patients reached thyroid surgery having received no treatment beforehand. Sequenced input: blood. This receptor was obtained from a female donor with papillary thyroid cancer or a benign thyroid nodule (not recorded which). Some clones in this sample may be carry-over from other donors' samples. The chain is built from TRBV7-9 and TRBJ2-1; TRBD2 matches 13 bases. Here the CDR3 reads CASSSGLAGEQFF. The CDR3 bases are TGTGCCAGCAGCTCGGGACTAGCGGGAGAGCAGTTCTTC.